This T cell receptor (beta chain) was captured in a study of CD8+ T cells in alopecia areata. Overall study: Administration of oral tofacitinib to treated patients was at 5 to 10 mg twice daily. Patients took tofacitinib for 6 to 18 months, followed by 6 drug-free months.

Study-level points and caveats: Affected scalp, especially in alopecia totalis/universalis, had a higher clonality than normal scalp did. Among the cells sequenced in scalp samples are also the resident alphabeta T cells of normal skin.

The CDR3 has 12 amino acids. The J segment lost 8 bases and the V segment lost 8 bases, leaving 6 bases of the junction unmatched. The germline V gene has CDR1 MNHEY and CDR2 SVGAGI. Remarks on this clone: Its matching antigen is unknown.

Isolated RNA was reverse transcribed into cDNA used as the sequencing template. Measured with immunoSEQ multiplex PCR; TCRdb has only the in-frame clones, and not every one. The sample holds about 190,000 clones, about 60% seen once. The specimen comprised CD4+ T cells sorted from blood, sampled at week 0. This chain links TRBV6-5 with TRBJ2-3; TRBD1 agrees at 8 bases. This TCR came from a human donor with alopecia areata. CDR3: CASGSGGPTQYF. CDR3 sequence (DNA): TGTGCCAGCGGATCAGGGGGCCCTACGCAGTATTTT.